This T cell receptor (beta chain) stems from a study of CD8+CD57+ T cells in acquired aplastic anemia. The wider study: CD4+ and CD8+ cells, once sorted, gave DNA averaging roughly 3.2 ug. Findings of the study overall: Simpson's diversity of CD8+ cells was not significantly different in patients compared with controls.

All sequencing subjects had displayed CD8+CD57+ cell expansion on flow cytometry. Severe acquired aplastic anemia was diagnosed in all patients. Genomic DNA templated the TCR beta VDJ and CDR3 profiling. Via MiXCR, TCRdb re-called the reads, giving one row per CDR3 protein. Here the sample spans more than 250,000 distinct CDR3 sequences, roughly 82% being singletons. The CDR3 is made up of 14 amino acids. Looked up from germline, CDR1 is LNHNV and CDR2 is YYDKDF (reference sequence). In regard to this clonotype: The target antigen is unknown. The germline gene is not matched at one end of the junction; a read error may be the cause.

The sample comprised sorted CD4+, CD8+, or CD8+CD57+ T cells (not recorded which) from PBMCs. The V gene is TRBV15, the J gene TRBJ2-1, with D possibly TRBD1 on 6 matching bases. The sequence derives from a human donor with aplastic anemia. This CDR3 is CATSRGSSHNAQFF. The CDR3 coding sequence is TGCGCCACCAGCAGGGGCTCCAGCCACAATGCCCAGTTCTTC.